A single sample gave rise to the 27 T cell receptor beta chains below, sequenced in a study of metastatic and nonmetastatic thyroid tumors. TCRdb re-processed the PCR reads through MiXCR. The repertoire includes around 18,000 clones, about 34% of them detected once, and about 15% sits in the top ten. Patients were all untreated before their thyroid surgery. Specimen: tumor tissue. The origin of the receptors is a female donor with papillary thyroid cancer or a benign thyroid nodule (not recorded which). Some clones in this sample may be carry-over from other donors' samples.

This clone was counted only a few times. The chain is built from TRBV6-7 and TRBJ1-5, with 12 positions matching TRBD1. TRBV6-7 is recorded as an ORF, its role being uncertain. This CDR3 region has 17 residues. With V trimmed by 4 bases and J by 0 bases, 4 bases remained unmatched. CDR3 amino acids: CASSSGTGGYSNQPQHF. In nucleotides, the CDR3 is TGTGCCAGCAGTTCGGGGACAGGGGGCTATAGCAATCAGCCCCAGCATTTT.

The genes are TRBV29-1 and TRBJ1-2; the D is unclear. The CDR3 runs 13 residues. The germline V gene has CDR1 SQVTM and CDR2 ANQGSEA. V lost 7 bases, J lost 8 bases, and 20 bases lay in between. CDR3 DNA: TGCAGCGCCGGGCCATTGGGCTTTCGGGGCTACACCTTC. Amino acids: CSAGPLGFRGYTF.

The gene calls are TRBV30 and TRBJ1-2; D gene ambiguous. The V gene lost 5 bases and the J gene lost 4 bases, with 11 bases spanning the gap. CDR3 length: 12 residues. CDR1 is GTSNPN and CDR2 is SVGIG in the germline V gene (reference sequence). The CDR3 DNA reads as TGTGCCTGGGAGAACGATCTCTATGGCTACACCTTC. Residues: CAWENDLYGYTF.

In its sample, this clone was seen a few times. This sample includes further DNA sequences coding for the same CDR3. V gene TRBV6-1 combines with J gene TRBJ2-7; perhaps TRBD2 as D (5 bases). Trimming took off 3 bases at V and 2 bases at J, with 17 bases between the two ends. This CDR3 is built from 16 residues. Germline V gives CDR1 MNHNS, CDR2 SASEGT. The DNA of the CDR3 is TGTGCCAGCAGTGAGCTTTCTACTAGAGGGACCTACGAGCAGTACTTC. Protein: CASSELSTRGTYEQYF.

The sample holds many counts of this clone. The rearrangement uses TRBV5-5 and TRBJ2-2; no firm D call. Germline lookup yields CDR1 SGHKS and CDR2 YYEKEE (reference sequence). The CDR3 runs to 11 residues. The ends were cut back, 2 bases at V and 7 bases at J, with 3 bases in the middle. CDR3 in DNA: TGTGCCAGCAGCTTAAGCGGGGAGCTGTTTTTT. Translation gives CASSLSGELFF. Together with reference TRBV5-5 and TRBJ2-2, the CDR3 gives the full variable domain: DAGVTQSPTHLIKTRGQQVTLRCSPISGHKSVSWYQQVLGQGPQFIFQYYEKEERGRGNFPDRFSARQFPNYSSELNVNALLLGDSALYLCASSLSGELFFGEGSRLTVL.

In its sample, this clone is medium-sized. The gene calls are TRBV15 and TRBJ2-2; 12 nucleotides align to TRBD2. The junction had 12 bases not matched to a gene; V was cut back by 0 bases and J by 4 bases. The CDR3 has 20 amino acids. Germline values: CDR1 LNHNV, CDR2 YYDKDF (reference sequence). The CDR3 nucleotides are TGTGCCACCAGCAGAGATCGCCGACCCTGGACTAGCGGGACCACCGGGGAGCTGTTTTTT. Its translation is CATSRDRRPWTSGTTGELFF.

This clone was seen only a few times. The J gene is TRBJ2-3, the V gene TRBV28, with D possibly TRBD2 on 5 matching bases. Deletions cut 1 base from V and 0 bases from J, with 8 bases between. Germline assignment: CDR1 MDHEN and CDR2 SYDVKM. The CDR3 is 15 amino acids. The CDR3 DNA follows: TGTGCCAGCAGTTTATTCCTAGCTAGCACAGATACGCAGTATTTT. Protein product: CASSLFLASTDTQYF.

This clone has a handful of counts. The chain has TRBV11-2 and TRBJ2-2; a weak D match, TRBD1 (5 bases). The V end was cut by 7 bases, the J end by 6 bases, with 12 bases between. CDR1 and CDR2 (germline): SGHAT, FQNNGV. This CDR3 contains 13 residues. The CDR3 is CASNWSGPGELFF. The CDR3 DNA reads TGTGCCAGCAACTGGTCAGGGCCCGGGGAGCTGTTTTTT.

By frequency in the sample, this clone is medium-sized. The chain has TRBV28 and TRBJ2-1, with 8 bases lining up with TRBD2. Germline CDR1 is MDHEN and CDR2 is SYDVKM. The CDR3 is made up of 16 amino acids. Unmatched junction bases numbered 11, after V lost 5 bases and J lost 5 bases. CDR3 sequence (DNA): TGTGCCAGCAGTCCCCCGGGGGGGAGGGCTAACAATGAGCAGTTCTTC. Translating gives CASSPPGGRANNEQFF.

By share, this clone counts as medium-sized. The CDR3 is CASSSALLSGNTIYF. CDR3 DNA sequence: TGTGCCAGCAGCTCCGCCTTACTCTCTGGAAACACCATATATTTT. V usage is TRBV7-2 and J usage is TRBJ1-3; D gene ambiguous. Germline CDR1 SGHTA, CDR2 FQGNSA. The CDR3 extends over 15 amino acids. V lost 4 bases to trimming and J lost 0 bases, with 10 bases between them. Based on the CDR3 plus reference TRBV7-2 and TRBJ1-3, the full variable domain is GAGVSQSPSNKVTEKGKDVELRCDPISGHTALYWYRQSLGQGLEFLIYFQGNSAPDKSGLPSDRFSAERTGGSVSTLTIQRTQQEDSAVYLCASSSALLSGNTIYFGEGSWLTVV.

In this sample, this clone turned up a few times. V and J are TRBV15 and TRBJ2-3; 7 bases agree with TRBD1. Losses at the gene ends were 5 bases for V and 2 bases for J; bases not matched to a gene: 1. CDR3 length: 13 residues. CDR1 and CDR2 (germline): LNHNV, YYDKDF (reference sequence). The CDR3 here is CATSDRATDTQYF. In nucleotides, the CDR3 is TGTGCCACCAGCGACAGGGCCACAGATACGCAGTATTTT.

Only a few counts were recorded for this clone. The chain couples TRBV28 to TRBJ2-7; 9 bases map to TRBD1. CDR3 length: 15 amino acids. Looked up from germline, CDR1 is MDHEN and CDR2 is SYDVKM. Trimming cost V 4 bases and J 6 bases; bases outside gene matches: 10. CDR3 coding DNA: TGTGCCAGCAGTTCAACGGGACAGGGAGTCGCCGAGCAGTACTTC. It codes for CASSSTGQGVAEQYF.

The J gene is TRBJ1-2, the V gene TRBV6-1; D gene unclear. CDR3 length: 14 amino acids. The V gene lost 2 bases and the J gene lost 4 bases, with 11 bases spanning the gap. Germline CDR1 and CDR2: MNHNS and SASEGT. This CDR3 reads CASSEPQRIYGYTF. CDR3 in DNA: TGTGCCAGCAGTGAACCCCAGCGGATCTATGGCTACACCTTC.

The chain employs TRBV5-1 and TRBJ1-6; 8 bases agree with TRBD1. Per the germline V gene, CDR1 is SGHRS and CDR2 is YFSETQ. The CDR3 totals 16 residues. V trimming: 0 bases; J trimming: 9 bases; junction bases outside the gene matches: 8. CDR3 nucleotides: TGCGCCAGCAGCTTGGGAGCAGGGGGCTCCGGTTCACCCCTCCACTTT. It specifies CASSLGAGGSGSPLHF.

CDR3 residues: CATSRDTTGADTQYF. CDR3 nucleotide sequence: TGTGCCACCAGCAGAGATACCACTGGGGCAGATACGCAGTATTTT. The rearrangement links TRBV15 to TRBJ2-3; D is ambiguous. The V end was cut by 0 bases, the J end by 4 bases, with 11 bases between. Germline V lookup: CDR1 LNHNV, CDR2 YYDKDF (reference sequence). The CDR3 totals 15 residues.

In this sample, this clone turned up many times. V usage is TRBV2 and J usage is TRBJ1-1, with 7 nucleotides matching TRBD1. J was trimmed by 5 bases and V by 6 bases; bases with no gene match: 12. Looked up from germline, CDR1 is SNHLY and CDR2 is FYNNEI. The CDR3 covers 15 residues. The CDR3 loop reads CASSLQGRIGTEAFF. CDR3 bases: TGTGCCAGCAGCCTACAGGGGAGAATAGGAACTGAAGCTTTCTTT.

The V and J genes are TRBV6-5 and TRBJ2-7; D possibly corresponds to TRBD1 (6 bases). Trimming shortened V by 0 bases and J by 7 bases, and 7 bases separated the two germline ends. The CDR3 spans 12 residues. Germline loops: CDR1 MNHEY, CDR2 SVGAGI. The CDR3 loop is CASSYSGQEQYF. In DNA form, the CDR3 reads TGTGCCAGCAGTTACTCCGGACAGGAGCAGTACTTC.

The V and J genes are TRBV28 and TRBJ2-7; perhaps TRBD1 as D (6 bases). Trimming cost V 8 bases and J 2 bases, with 13 bases left between them. This CDR3 is built from 13 residues. CDR1 and CDR2 (germline): MDHEN, SYDVKM. As DNA, the CDR3 is TGTGCCAGCCAACTAGGGGGACCCTACGAGCAGTACTTC. Encoded protein: CASQLGGPYEQYF.

This clone has ten or more counts. The chain combines TRBV14 with TRBJ2-1, with D hard to call. Trimming left V 2 bases short and J 2 bases short, with 10 bases between. Per the germline V gene, CDR1 is SGHDN and CDR2 is FVKESK. The CDR3 is made up of 15 amino acids. CDR3 in DNA: TGTGCCAGCAGCCAATTCCAACTGGCCTACAATGAGCAGTTCTTC. This encodes CASSQFQLAYNEQFF. The full variable domain, with the rest looked up from reference TRBV14 and TRBJ2-1, is EAGVTQFPSHSVIEKGQTVTLRCDPISGHDNLYWYRRVMGKEIKFLLHFVKESKQDESGMPNNRFLAERTGGTYSTLKVQPAELEDSGVYFCASSQFQLAYNEQFFGPGTRLTVL.

The gene calls are TRBV18 and TRBJ2-7; either TRBD1 or TRBD2 may fit D (6 bases each). This CDR3 has 15 residues. The germline gives CDR1 KGHSH, CDR2 LQKENI. The V and J ends lost 5 bases and 4 bases respectively, with 18 bases between them. The CDR3 loop is CASSSTSGGGYEQYF. CDR3 coding DNA: TGTGCCAGCTCATCGACTAGTGGAGGGGGTTACGAGCAGTACTTC.

This clone has at least ten counts. With a much larger clone just one base away, this may be a read error. The sample carries other DNA sequences with the same CDR3. V usage is TRBV9 and J usage is TRBJ2-7; 8 bases are a match to TRBD2. Germline-derived CDR1 and CDR2 are SGDLS and YYNGEE. CDR3 length: 17 residues. The CDR3 region has the DNA TGCGCCAGCAGCCTAGGGACCGCAAGCGGGAGAACGGACGAGCAGTACTTC. This gives the protein CASSLGTASGRTDEQYF.

This chain uses TRBV12-3 or TRBV12-4 with TRBJ1-1, with D unclear. This CDR3 spans 13 amino acids. V was trimmed by 2 bases and J by 7 bases, leaving 11 bases between them. In nucleotides, the CDR3 is TGTGCCAGCAGTTTATTTCCGGTACTTGAAGCTTTCTTT. This sequence encodes CASSLFPVLEAFF.

On this clone itself: At one end the junction does not follow the germline gene, possibly because of a read error. The chain recombines TRBV18 with TRBJ2-2; D possibly corresponds to TRBD2 (5 bases). The CDR3 covers 12 residues. The germline V gene has CDR1 KGHSH and CDR2 LQKENI. CDR3: CTSSPRTGEPFF. CDR3 DNA: TGTACCAGCTCACCCAGGACCGGGGAGCCGTTTTTT.

The rearrangement links TRBV20-1 to TRBJ2-7, with D perhaps TRBD2 (5 bases). Germline V lookup: CDR1 DFQATT, CDR2 SNEGSKA (reference sequence). V was pared by 6 bases and J by 6 bases, with 12 bases between. The CDR3 totals 11 residues. The CDR3 loop is CSAAGGGEQYV. The CDR3 DNA sequence: TGCAGTGCAGCCGGAGGAGGCGAGCAGTACGTC.

There are a few counts of this clone. This CDR3 is CASKRSQGAEAFF. DNA of the CDR3: TGTGCCAGCAAGAGATCCCAGGGGGCTGAAGCTTTCTTT. The chain combines TRBV28 with TRBJ1-1; 7 bases match TRBD1. The V and J ends lost 7 bases and 6 bases, in that order; junction bases with no gene match: 8. CDR3 length equals 13 residues. Germline V gene sequence: CDR1 MDHEN, CDR2 SYDVKM. Together with reference TRBV28 and TRBJ1-1, the CDR3 gives the full variable domain: DVKVTQSSRYLVKRTGEKVFLECVQDMDHENMFWYRQDPGLGLRLIYFSYDVKMKEKGDIPEGYSVSREKKERFSLILESASTNQTSMYLCASKRSQGAEAFFGQGTRLTVV.

This clone is termed medium-sized (0.01 to 0.1%). The rearrangement links TRBV6-5 to TRBJ1-1; TRBD1 matches at 8 bases. With V trimmed by 2 bases and J by 0 bases, 2 bases remained unmatched. CDR1 is MNHEY and CDR2 is SVGAGI in the germline V gene. The CDR3 is 15 amino acids. The DNA for the CDR3 is TGTGCCAGCAGTTACGGGGGACAGGTGAACACTGAAGCTTTCTTT. Translated: CASSYGGQVNTEAFF.

This clone showed up just a few times. The V and J genes are TRBV6-1 and TRBJ2-3, with D unclear. Germline V gene data show CDR1 as MNHNS and CDR2 as SASEGT. V lost 3 bases, J lost 0 bases, and 13 bases lay in between. The CDR3 has 16 residues. The CDR3 DNA follows: TGTGCCAGCAGTGACGGGCAGTCCCCTAGCACAGATACGCAGTATTTT. Encoded protein: CASSDGQSPSTDTQYF.